This TCR beta chain was observed in a study of control samples from healthy donors and cancer patients. Germline V CDR1 and CDR2: SGHTA, FQGTGA. The CDR3 length is 13 residues. Deletions cut 0 bases from V and 0 bases from J, with 2 bases between. In the case of this clone: This sequence may be a read error, since a much larger clone differs from it by one base. Distinct nucleotide sequences in the sample also encode this CDR3.

Clones were sequenced by immunoSEQ multiplex PCR, and TCRdb holds only the in-frame ones, with some missing. The repertoire holds more than 100,000 clones, 88% seen once, with less than 3.5% in the top ten. The sequencing sample was made of blood. The clonotype originates from a man aged 40-50 years in good health. This chain links TRBV7-3 with TRBJ1-1; D not resolved. CDR3 residues: CASSLTVNTEAFF. The CDR3 nucleotides read TGTGCCAGCAGCTTAACGGTGAACACTGAAGCTTTCTTT.